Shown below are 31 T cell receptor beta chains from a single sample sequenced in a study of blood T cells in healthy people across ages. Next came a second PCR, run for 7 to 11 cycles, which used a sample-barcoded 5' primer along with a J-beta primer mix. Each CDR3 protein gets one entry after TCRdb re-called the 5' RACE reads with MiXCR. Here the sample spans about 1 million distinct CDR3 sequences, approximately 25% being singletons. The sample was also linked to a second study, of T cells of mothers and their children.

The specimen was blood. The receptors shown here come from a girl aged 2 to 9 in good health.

CDR3: CASSVEGRGQETQYF. The CDR3 region has the DNA TGTGCCAGCAGCGTAGAGGGTCGGGGTCAAGAGACCCAGTACTTC. V gene TRBV9 combines with J gene TRBJ2-5, with D perhaps matching TRBD2 (5 bases). Germline V CDR1 and CDR2: SGDLS, YYNGEE. The CDR3 spans 15 residues. Between the trimmed V and J ends, which lost 0 bases and 2 bases, there was a span of 11 bases. The full variable domain, rest sourced from reference TRBV9 and TRBJ2-5, is DSGVTQTPKHLITATGQRVTLRCSPRSGDLSVYWYQQSLDQGLQFLIQYYNGEERAKGNILERFSAQQFPDLHSELNLSSLELGDSALYFCASSVEGRGQETQYFGPGTRLLVL.

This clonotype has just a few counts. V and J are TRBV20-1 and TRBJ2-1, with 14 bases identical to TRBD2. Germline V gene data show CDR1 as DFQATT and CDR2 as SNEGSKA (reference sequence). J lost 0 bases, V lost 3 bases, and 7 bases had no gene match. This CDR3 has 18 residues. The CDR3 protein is CSASDGTSGGRSYNEQFF. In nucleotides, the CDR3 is TGCAGTGCTAGTGATGGGACTAGCGGGGGTCGCTCCTACAATGAGCAGTTCTTC.

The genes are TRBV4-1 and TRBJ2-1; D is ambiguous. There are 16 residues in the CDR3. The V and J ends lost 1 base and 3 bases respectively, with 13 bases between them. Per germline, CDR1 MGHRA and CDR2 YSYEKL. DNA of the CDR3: TGCGCCAGCAGCCAAGGCAATTCGGATTACTACAATGAGCAGTTCTTC. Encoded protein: CASSQGNSDYYNEQFF.

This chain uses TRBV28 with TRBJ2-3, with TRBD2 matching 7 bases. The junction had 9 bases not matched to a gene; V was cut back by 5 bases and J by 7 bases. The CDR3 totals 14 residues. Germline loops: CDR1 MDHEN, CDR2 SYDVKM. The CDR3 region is CASSRGSKGNTQYF. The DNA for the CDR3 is TGTGCCAGCAGTCGCGGGAGTAAGGGGAATACGCAGTATTTT.

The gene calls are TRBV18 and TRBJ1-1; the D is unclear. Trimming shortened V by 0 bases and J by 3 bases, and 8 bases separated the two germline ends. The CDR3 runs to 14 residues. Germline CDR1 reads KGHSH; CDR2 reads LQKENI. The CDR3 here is CASSPPKEDTEAFF. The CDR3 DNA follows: TGTGCCAGCTCACCACCGAAGGAAGACACTGAAGCTTTCTTT. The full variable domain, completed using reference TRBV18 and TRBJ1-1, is NAGVMQNPRHLVRRRGQEARLRCSPMKGHSHVYWYRQLPEEGLKFMVYLQKENIIDESGMPKERFSAEFPKEGPSILRIQQVVRGDSAAYFCASSPPKEDTEAFFGQGTRLTVV.

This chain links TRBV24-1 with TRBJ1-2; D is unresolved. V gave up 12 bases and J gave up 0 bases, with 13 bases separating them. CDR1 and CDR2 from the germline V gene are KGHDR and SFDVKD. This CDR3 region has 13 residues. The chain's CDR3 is CASYLGSNYGYTF. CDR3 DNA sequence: TGTGCCTCGTACTTGGGTTCTAACTATGGCTACACCTTC.

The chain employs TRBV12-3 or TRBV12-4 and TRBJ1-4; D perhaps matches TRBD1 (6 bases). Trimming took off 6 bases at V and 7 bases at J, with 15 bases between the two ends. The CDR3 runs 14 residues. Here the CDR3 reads CASRPGHRFEKLFF. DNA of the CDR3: TGTGCCAGCAGGCCGGGACATAGGTTTGAAAAACTGTTTTTT.

As DNA, the CDR3 is TGTGCCAGCAGTTTGGGACAGACATATAGCACAGATACGCAGTATTTT. Translating it yields CASSLGQTYSTDTQYF. This sequence joins TRBV27 and TRBJ2-3; 7 bases line up with TRBD1. The V gene's germline CDR1 is MNHEY and CDR2 SMNVEV (reference sequence). The CDR3 is 16 residues long. V lost 3 bases and J lost 0; bases outside the gene matches: 6.

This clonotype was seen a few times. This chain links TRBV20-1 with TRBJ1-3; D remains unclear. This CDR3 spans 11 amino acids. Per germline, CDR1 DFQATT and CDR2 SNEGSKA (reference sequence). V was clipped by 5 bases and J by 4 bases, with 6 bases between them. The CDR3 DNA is TGCAGTGCTCCTGCCGGAAACACCATATATTTT. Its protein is CSAPAGNTIYF.

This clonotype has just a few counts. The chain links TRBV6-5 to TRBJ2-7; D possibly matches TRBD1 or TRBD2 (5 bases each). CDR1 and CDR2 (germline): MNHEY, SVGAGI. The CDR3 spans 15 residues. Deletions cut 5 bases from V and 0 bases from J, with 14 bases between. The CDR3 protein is CASSPGPRGSYEQYF. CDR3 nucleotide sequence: TGTGCCAGCAGTCCGGGACCTAGGGGCTCCTACGAGCAGTACTTC.

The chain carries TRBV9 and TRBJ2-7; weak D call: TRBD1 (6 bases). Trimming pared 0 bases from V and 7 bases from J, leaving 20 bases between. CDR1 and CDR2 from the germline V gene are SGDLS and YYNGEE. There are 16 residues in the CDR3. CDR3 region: CASSVGGSSGATEQYF. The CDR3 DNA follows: TGTGCCAGCAGCGTAGGTGGCTCTTCAGGGGCGACGGAGCAGTACTTC. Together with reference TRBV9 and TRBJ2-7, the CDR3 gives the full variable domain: DSGVTQTPKHLITATGQRVTLRCSPRSGDLSVYWYQQSLDQGLQFLIQYYNGEERAKGNILERFSAQQFPDLHSELNLSSLELGDSALYFCASSVGGSSGATEQYFGPGTRLTVT.

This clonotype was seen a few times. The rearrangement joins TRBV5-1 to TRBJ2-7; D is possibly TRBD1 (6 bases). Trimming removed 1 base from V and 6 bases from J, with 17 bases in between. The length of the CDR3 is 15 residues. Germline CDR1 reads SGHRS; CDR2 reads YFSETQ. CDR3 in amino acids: CASSLYPGGRREQYF. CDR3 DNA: TGCGCCAGCAGCTTGTATCCTGGGGGCCGTCGCGAGCAGTACTTC.

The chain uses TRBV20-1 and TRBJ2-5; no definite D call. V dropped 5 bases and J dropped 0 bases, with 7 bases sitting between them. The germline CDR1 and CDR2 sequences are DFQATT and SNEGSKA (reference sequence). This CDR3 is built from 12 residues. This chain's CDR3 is CSALGYQETQYF. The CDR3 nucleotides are TGCAGTGCTCTGGGGTACCAAGAGACCCAGTACTTC.

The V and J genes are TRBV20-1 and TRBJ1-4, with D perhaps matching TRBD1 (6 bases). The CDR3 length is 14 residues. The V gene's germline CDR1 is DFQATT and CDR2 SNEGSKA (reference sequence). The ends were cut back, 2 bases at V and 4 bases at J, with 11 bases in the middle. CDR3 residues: CSARSGGGNEKLFF. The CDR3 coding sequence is TGCAGTGCTAGATCCGGGGGCGGTAATGAAAAACTGTTTTTT.

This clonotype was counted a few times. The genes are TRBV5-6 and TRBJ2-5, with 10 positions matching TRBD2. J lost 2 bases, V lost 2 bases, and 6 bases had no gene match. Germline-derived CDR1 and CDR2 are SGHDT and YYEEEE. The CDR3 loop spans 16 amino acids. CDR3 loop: CASSFSGRTNQETQYF. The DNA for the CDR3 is TGTGCCAGCAGCTTTAGCGGGAGGACCAATCAAGAGACCCAGTACTTC.

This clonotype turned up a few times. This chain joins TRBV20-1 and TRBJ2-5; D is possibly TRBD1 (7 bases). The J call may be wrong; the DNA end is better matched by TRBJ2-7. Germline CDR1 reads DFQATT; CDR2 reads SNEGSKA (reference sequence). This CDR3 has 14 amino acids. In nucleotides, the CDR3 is TGCAGTGCTGTCCAGGGGGGTTGGACCTACGAGCAGTACTTC. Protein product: CSAVQGGWTYEQYF.

CDR3 bases: TGTGCCAGCAGTTTACCCCCAAGATCCTACGAGCAGTACTTC. Translating gives CASSLPPRSYEQYF. This chain joins TRBV12-3 or TRBV12-4 and TRBJ2-5; the D is unclear. The J call may be faulty, since TRBJ2-7 better matches the DNA end. This CDR3 spans 14 amino acids.

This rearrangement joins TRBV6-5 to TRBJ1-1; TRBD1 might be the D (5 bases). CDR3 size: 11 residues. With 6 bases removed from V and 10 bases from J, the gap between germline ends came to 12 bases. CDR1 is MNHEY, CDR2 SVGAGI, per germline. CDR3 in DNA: TGTGCCAGCAGCGAGGGGAGGAGAGCTTTCTTT. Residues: CASSEGRRAFF.

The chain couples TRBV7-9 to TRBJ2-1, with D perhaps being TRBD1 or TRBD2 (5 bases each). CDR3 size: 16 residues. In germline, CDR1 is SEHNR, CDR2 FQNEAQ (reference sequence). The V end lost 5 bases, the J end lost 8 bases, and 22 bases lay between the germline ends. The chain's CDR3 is CASSLPSGGKVDEQFF. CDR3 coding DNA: TGTGCCAGCAGCCTACCTAGTGGGGGAAAGGTCGATGAGCAGTTCTTC.

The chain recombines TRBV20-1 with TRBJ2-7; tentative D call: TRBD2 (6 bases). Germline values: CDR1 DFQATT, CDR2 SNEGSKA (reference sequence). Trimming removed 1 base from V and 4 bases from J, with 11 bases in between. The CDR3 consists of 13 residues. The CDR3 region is CSARGLGGYEQYF. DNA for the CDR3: TGCAGTGCTAGAGGATTGGGGGGTTACGAGCAGTACTTC.

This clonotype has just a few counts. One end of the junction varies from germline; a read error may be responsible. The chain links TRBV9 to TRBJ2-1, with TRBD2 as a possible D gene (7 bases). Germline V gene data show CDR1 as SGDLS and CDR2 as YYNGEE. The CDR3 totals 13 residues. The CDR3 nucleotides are TGTGCCAGCAGCTCCCAGATAAGGGAGGCGGGGGCCTTC. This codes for CASSSQIREAGAF.

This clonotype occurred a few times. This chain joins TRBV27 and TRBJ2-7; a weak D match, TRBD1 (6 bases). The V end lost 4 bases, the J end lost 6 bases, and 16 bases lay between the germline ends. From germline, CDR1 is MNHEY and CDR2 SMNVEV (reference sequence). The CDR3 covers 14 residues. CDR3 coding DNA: TGTGCCAGCAGTTCGCGCACAGGGATATCCGAGCAGTACTTC. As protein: CASSSRTGISEQYF.

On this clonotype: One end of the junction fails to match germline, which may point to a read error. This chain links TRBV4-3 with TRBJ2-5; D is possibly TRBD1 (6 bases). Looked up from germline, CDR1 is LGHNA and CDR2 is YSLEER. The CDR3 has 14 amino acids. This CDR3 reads CASSQDISGYRVFF. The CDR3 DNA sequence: TGCGCCAGCAGCCAAGATATCAGTGGTTACAGGGTGTTCTTC.

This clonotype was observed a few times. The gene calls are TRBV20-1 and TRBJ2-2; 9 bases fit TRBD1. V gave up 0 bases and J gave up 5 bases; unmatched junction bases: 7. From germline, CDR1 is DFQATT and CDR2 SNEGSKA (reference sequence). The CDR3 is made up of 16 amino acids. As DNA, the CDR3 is TGCAGTGCTAGAGATTTTGGGACAGGGCTAACCGGGGAGCTGTTTTTT. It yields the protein CSARDFGTGLTGELFF.

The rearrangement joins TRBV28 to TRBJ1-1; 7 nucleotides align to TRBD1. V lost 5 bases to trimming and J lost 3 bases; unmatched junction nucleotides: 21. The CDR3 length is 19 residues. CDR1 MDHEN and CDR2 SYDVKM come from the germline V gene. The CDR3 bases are TGTGCCAGCAGTCCGACCGGGACAGTTGAGATTGTCGAAGACACTGAAGCTTTCTTT. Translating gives CASSPTGTVEIVEDTEAFF.

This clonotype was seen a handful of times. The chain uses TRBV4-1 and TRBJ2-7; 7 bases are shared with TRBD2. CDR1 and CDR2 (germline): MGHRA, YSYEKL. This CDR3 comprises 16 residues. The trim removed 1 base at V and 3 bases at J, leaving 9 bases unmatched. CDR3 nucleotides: TGCGCCAGCAGCCAAGTCTGGCGGGAGAGAGGCTACGAGCAGTACTTC. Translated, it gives CASSQVWRERGYEQYF.

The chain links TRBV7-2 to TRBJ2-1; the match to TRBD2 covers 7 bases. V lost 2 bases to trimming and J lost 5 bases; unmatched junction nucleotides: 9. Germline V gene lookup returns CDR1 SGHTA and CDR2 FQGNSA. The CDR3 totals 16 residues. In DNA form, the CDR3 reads TGTGCCAGCAGCTTACTGGGAGGGCTAGCACACAATGAGCAGTTCTTC. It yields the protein CASSLLGGLAHNEQFF.

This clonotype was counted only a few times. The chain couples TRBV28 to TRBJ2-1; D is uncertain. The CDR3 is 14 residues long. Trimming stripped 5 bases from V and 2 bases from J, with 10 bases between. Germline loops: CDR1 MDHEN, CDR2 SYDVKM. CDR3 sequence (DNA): TGTGCCAGCAGTCCCTCGGCGACCTACAATGAGCAGTTCTTC. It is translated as CASSPSATYNEQFF.

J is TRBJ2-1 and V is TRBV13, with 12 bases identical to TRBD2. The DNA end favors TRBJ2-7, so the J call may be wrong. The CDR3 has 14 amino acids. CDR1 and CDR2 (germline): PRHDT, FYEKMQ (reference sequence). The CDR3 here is CASSFLLAGGEQYF. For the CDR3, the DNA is TGTGCCAGCAGCTTTCTACTAGCGGGAGGCGAGCAGTACTTC.

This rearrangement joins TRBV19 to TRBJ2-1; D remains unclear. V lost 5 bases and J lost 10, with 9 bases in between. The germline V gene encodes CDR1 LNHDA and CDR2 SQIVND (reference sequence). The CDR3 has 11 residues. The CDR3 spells CASSWVYEQFF. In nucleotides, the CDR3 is TGTGCCAGTAGTTGGGTATACGAGCAGTTCTTC. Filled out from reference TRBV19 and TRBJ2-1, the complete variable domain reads DGGITQSPKYLFRKEGQNVTLSCEQNLNHDAMYWYRQDPGQGLRLIYYSQIVNDFQKGDIAEGYSVSREKKESFPLTVTSAQKNPTAFYLCASSWVYEQFFGPGTRLTVL.

The CDR3 region is CASCPGQGFGGYTF. As DNA, the CDR3 is TGTGCCAGCTGTCCGGGACAGGGCTTCGGGGGCTACACCTTC. The rearrangement uses TRBV6-1 and TRBJ1-2; TRBD1 matches 9 bases. Germline CDR1 and CDR2: MNHNS and SASEGT. V lost 8 bases and J lost 8; bases outside the gene matches: 12. The CDR3 sequence is 14 residues long.